Listed below are T cell receptor beta chains from one sample, sequenced in a study of T cell changes during pregnancy in multiple sclerosis. The data were produced by immunoSEQ multiplex PCR, yet TCRdb's version contains in-frame clones alone and is incomplete. The sample yields about 38,000 clones, roughly 93% seen once. This specimen consisted of CD8+ T cells from peripheral blood mononuclear cells, obtained in the third trimester of pregnancy. The source is a female donor with multiple sclerosis, enrolled in a pregnancy study. The CDR3 runs from the conserved cysteine through the conserved F or W. The D gene is left open where the match is weak. Clone size is shown for a subset of rows, as once, few, many or a class of expanded clone.

>NA|NA|TRBJ1-1|TRBV7-9
CASSSREAEAFF
TGTGCCAGCAGCTCTAGGGAGGCTGAAGCTTTCTTT
>TRBD1|NA|TRBJ1-2|TRBV7-8
CASTLTGSNYGHTF
TGTGCCAGCACCCTGACAGGGTCCAACTATGGCCACACCTTC
>NA|NA|TRBJ2-1|TRBV4-2
CASGVGANEQFF
TGTGCCAGCGGGGTAGGGGCTAATGAGCAGTTCTTC
>TRBD1|NA|TRBJ1-2|TRBV15
CATSSGTGVGYTF
TGTGCCACCAGCAGCGGGACAGGGGTTGGCTACACCTTC
>NA|NA|TRBJ1-5|TRBV2
CASSRGGDRYQPQHF
TGTGCCAGCAGCCGAGGTGGAGACAGATATCAGCCCCAGCATTTT
>NA|NA|TRBJ2-7|TRBV5-4
CASSFDRSYEQYF
TGTGCCAGCAGCTTTGACAGATCCTACGAGCAGTACTTC
>NA|NA|TRBJ2-7|TRBV5-5
CASSLNSPYEQYF
TGTGCCAGCAGCTTGAATAGTCCCTACGAGCAGTACTTC
>NA|NA|TRBJ1-5|TRBV21-1
CAAPPLDAWGQGQPQHF
TGTGCTGCTCCGCCATTAGACGCGTGGGGGCAGGGGCAGCCCCAGCATTTT
>TRBD2|NA|TRBJ2-7|TRBV18
CASSPDGRAFIYEQYF
TGTGCCAGCTCACCCGACGGGAGGGCCTTTATCTACGAGCAGTACTTC
>TRBD1|NA|TRBJ1-2|TRBV19
CASSATGVPSSGYTF
TGTGCCAGTAGTGCTACAGGGGTACCGTCATCGGGCTACACCTTC
>NA|once|TRBJ1-2|TRBV9
CASSVGQYGYTF
TGTGCCAGCAGCGTCGGACAGTATGGCTACACCTTC
>NA|NA|TRBJ1-4|TRBV9
CASSPGAGTINEKLFF
TGTGCCAGCAGCCCCGGGGCGGGGACTATCAATGAAAAACTGTTTTTT
>TRBD2|NA|TRBJ2-1|TRBV2
CASSATLAGADEQFF
TGTGCCAGCAGCGCCACCCTAGCGGGGGCGGATGAGCAGTTCTTC
>NA|NA|TRBJ1-1|TRBV6-5
CASSYSLLNTEAFF
TGTGCCAGCAGTTACTCTCTCCTGAACACTGAAGCTTTCTTT
>TRBD1|NA|TRBJ1-2|TRBV10-3
CAISSGGDFYGYTF
TGTGCCATCAGTTCAGGGGGCGATTTCTATGGCTACACCTTC
>NA|NA|TRBJ2-5|TRBV10-3
CAITSGGGGQETQYF
TGTGCCATCACCTCAGGAGGGGGGGGGCAAGAGACCCAGTACTTC
>NA|NA|TRBJ2-6|TRBV7-9
CASSTPGQPGGGANVLTF
TGTGCCAGCAGCACCCCGGGCCAACCCGGAGGTGGGGCCAACGTCCTGACTTTC
>NA|NA|TRBJ1-1|TRBV27
CASSLGQEAFF
TGTGCCAGCAGTTTGGGGCAAGAAGCTTTCTTT
>NA|NA|TRBJ1-4|TRBV6-1
CASSERGARYEKLFF
TGTGCCAGCAGCGAGCGGGGGGCGAGGTATGAAAAACTGTTTTTT
>TRBD1|NA|TRBJ1-2|TRBV6-5
CASSPAGTGWGYTF
TGTGCCAGCAGTCCCGCCGGGACAGGATGGGGCTACACCTTC
>NA|NA|TRBJ1-1|TRBV10-1
CASSDSVNTEAFF
TGCGCCAGCAGTGACTCGGTGAACACTGAAGCTTTCTTT
>TRBD1|NA|TRBJ1-1|TRBV7-2
CASSPQQGIRTEAFF
TGTGCCAGCAGCCCACAACAGGGGATAAGGACTGAAGCTTTCTTT
>TRBD1|NA|TRBJ1-2|TRBV6-5
CASSSSGTGAPYGYTF
TGTGCCAGCAGTTCTTCCGGGACAGGCGCTCCTTATGGCTACACCTTC
>TRBD2|NA|TRBJ2-5|TRBV30
CAWSATTSSETQYF
TGTGCCTGGAGTGCAACGACTAGCTCGGAGACCCAGTACTTC
>TRBD1|NA|TRBJ1-5|TRBV19
CASSPGQGGNQPQHF
TGTGCCAGTAGTCCGGGACAGGGAGGCAATCAGCCCCAGCATTTT
>TRBD1|NA|TRBJ1-2|TRBV5-1
CASSFIGDRDNYGYTF
TGCGCCAGCAGCTTCATTGGGGACAGGGATAACTATGGCTACACCTTC
>NA|NA|TRBJ1-1|TRBV7-8
CASSLVPGIGPEAFF
TGTGCCAGCAGCTTGGTGCCAGGGATCGGGCCTGAAGCTTTCTTT
>TRBD2|NA|TRBJ2-1|TRBV11-2
CASSYNPAGFAGDNEQFF
TGTGCCAGCAGCTATAACCCCGCCGGGTTTGCGGGGGACAATGAGCAGTTCTTC
>TRBD2|once|TRBJ2-3|TRBV5-1
CASTWGDYTDTQYF
TGCGCCAGCACCTGGGGGGACTACACAGATACGCAGTATTTT
>NA|NA|TRBJ1-3|TRBV9
CASTRDTDSGNTIYF
TGTGCCAGCACTCGGGACACGGACTCGGGAAACACCATATATTTT
>TRBD1|NA|TRBJ1-2|TRBV28
CASSRRQGYHYGYTF
TGTGCCAGCAGTCGCCGACAGGGTTACCACTATGGCTACACCTTC
>NA|NA|TRBJ2-7|TRBV27
CASAAGGSYEQYF
TGTGCCAGCGCCGCTGGGGGGTCCTACGAGCAGTACTTC
>TRBD2|NA|TRBJ2-1|TRBV6-1
CASGGESYNEQFF
TGTGCCAGCGGGGGGGAATCCTACAATGAGCAGTTCTTC